The next 24 T cell receptor beta chains were all read from a single sample in a study of blood T cell repertoires in COVID-19. Profiling relied on immunoSEQ multiplex PCR, and the TCRdb table lists in-frame clones only, not all of them. The data contain tens of thousands of clones, around four fifths of them seen just once; the ten biggest clones take up over 9.5%. Sequencing was carried out using peripheral blood. All receptors come from a human donor in a cohort sampled during active COVID-19.

The chain has TRBV28 and TRBJ1-3; D might be TRBD1 (5 bases). CDR3 length: 17 residues. Trimming shortened V by 1 base and J by 0 bases, and 13 bases separated the two germline ends. Germline CDR1 MDHEN, CDR2 SYDVKM. The CDR3 bases are TGTGCCAGCAGTTTATTACCCCAGGGCCCCTCTGGAAACACCATATATTTT. Its translation: CASSLLPQGPSGNTIYF.

There are a few counts of this clone. The J gene is TRBJ1-4, the V gene TRBV5-4, with a possible D match to TRBD1 (5 bases). V was pared by 4 bases and J by 7 bases, with 11 bases between. This CDR3 has 13 residues. CDR1 is SGHNT and CDR2 is YYREEE in the germline V gene (reference sequence). The chain's CDR3 is CASSLVQGEKLFF. The CDR3 coding sequence is TGTGCCAGCAGCCTCGTGCAGGGTGAAAAACTGTTTTTT.

The chain couples TRBV5-4 to TRBJ1-1, with D tentatively TRBD1 (6 bases). CDR3 length: 15 amino acids. In germline, CDR1 is SGHNT, CDR2 YYREEE (reference sequence). Trimming took 0 bases from V and 6 from J, leaving 15 bases between them. The CDR3 reads CASSLAPTGRSEAFF. The DNA of the CDR3 is TGTGCCAGCAGCTTGGCCCCCACAGGGCGGTCTGAAGCTTTCTTT.

This clone showed up just a few times. The V gene is TRBV5-1, the J gene TRBJ2-7, with unresolved D. The CDR3 is made up of 15 amino acids. CDR1 SGHRS and CDR2 YFSETQ come from the germline V gene. Trimming cost V 3 bases and J 3 bases, with 16 bases left between them. The DNA of the CDR3 is TGCGCCAGCAGCTCAGACTGGTCTTGGAGCTACGAGCAGTACTTC. This gives the protein CASSSDWSWSYEQYF.

The chain employs TRBV4-3 and TRBJ2-1; 14 bases are a match to TRBD2. V lost 1 base, J lost 3 bases, and 8 bases stayed unmatched. The CDR3 covers 19 residues. Germline-derived CDR1 and CDR2 are LGHNA and YSLEER. In DNA form, the CDR3 reads TGCGCCAGCAGCCAAGGTCCGACTAGCGGGGGGGGGATCTACAATGAGCAGTTCTTC. Amino acids: CASSQGPTSGGGIYNEQFF.

This sequence joins TRBV5-1 and TRBJ1-5, with D possibly being TRBD1 (5 bases). CDR1 and CDR2 (germline): SGHRS, YFSETQ. The V and J ends lost 4 bases and 1 base respectively, with 21 bases between them. This CDR3 has 18 residues. The CDR3 DNA reads as TGCGCCAGCAGCCTGATCCCAGGAGGGGTCGGAAGCAATCAGCCCCAGCATTTT. This gives the protein CASSLIPGGVGSNQPQHF.

J is TRBJ1-1 and V is TRBV6-2 or TRBV6-3; a weak D match, TRBD1 (6 bases). The CDR3 covers 14 residues. Germline assignment: CDR1 MNHEY and CDR2 SVGEGT. Trimming removed 6 bases at V and 3 bases at J, with 14 bases between. CDR3 residues: CASSQEQGYTEAFF. CDR3 sequence (DNA): TGTGCCAGCAGCCAAGAACAGGGTTACACTGAAGCTTTCTTT.

The chain joins TRBV19 to TRBJ1-6, with 7 positions matching TRBD1. Per germline, CDR1 LNHDA and CDR2 SQIVND (reference sequence). The CDR3 has 14 amino acids. J was trimmed by 7 bases and V by 8 bases; bases with no gene match: 8. Here the CDR3 reads CASHPGTVNSPLHF. The CDR3 region has the DNA TGTGCCAGTCACCCCGGGACAGTCAATTCACCCCTCCACTTT.

Of note for this clone: The sample carries other DNA sequences with the same CDR3. The CDR3 protein is CASRHQRTGLNTEAFF. The DNA for the CDR3 is TGTGCCAGCAGGCACCAGAGGACAGGGCTGAACACTGAAGCTTTCTTT. The chain recombines TRBV6-6 with TRBJ1-1, with 8 bases lining up with TRBD1. This CDR3 spans 16 amino acids. From germline, CDR1 is MNHNY and CDR2 SVGAGI (reference sequence). V dropped 6 bases and J dropped 0; count of bases not matched to a gene: 9.

The chain joins TRBV12-5 to TRBJ2-7, with a weak D call TRBD2 (5 bases). This CDR3 is 16 amino acids long. CDR1 and CDR2 from the germline V gene are LGHNT and FRNRAP. V was trimmed by 4 bases and J by 4 bases, leaving 20 bases between them. CDR3 in amino acids: CASGSPGVGNGYEQYF. Written as DNA, the CDR3 is TGTGCTAGTGGTTCCCCCGGGGTGGGCAATGGATACGAGCAGTACTTC.

The rearrangement links TRBV6-5 to TRBJ1-1; a possible D gene is TRBD1 (5 bases). Germline CDR1 reads MNHEY; CDR2 reads SVGAGI. V dropped 7 bases and J dropped 1 base, with 16 bases sitting between them. This CDR3 has 15 residues. In DNA form, the CDR3 reads TGTGCCAGCATCCCAATCCAGGGCAGGAACACTGAAGCTTTCTTT. Translating it yields CASIPIQGRNTEAFF.

The chain couples TRBV10-3 to TRBJ1-6, with D maybe TRBD1 (5 bases). CDR3 length equals 13 residues. Trimming removed 5 bases from V and 4 bases from J, with 6 bases in between. Germline V gene lookup returns CDR1 ENHRY and CDR2 SYGVKD. CDR3 in DNA: TGTGCCATCAGTCAGGGTTATAATTCACCCCTCCACTTT. Its protein product is CAISQGYNSPLHF.

Notes on this clone: One end of the junction is discordant with germline, which a read error may explain. This rearrangement joins TRBV6-2 or TRBV6-3 to TRBJ2-7, with 7 bases lining up with TRBD1. The V gene's germline CDR1 is MNHEY and CDR2 SVGEGT. This CDR3 has 14 amino acids. The CDR3 coding sequence is TGTGCCAGCAGTGACGGGACAGAAGCATCGAGCAGCCCCTTC. It codes for CASSDGTEASSSPF.

The rearrangement links TRBV7-2 to TRBJ2-2; D is ambiguous. Trimming took off 0 bases at V and 5 bases at J, with 4 bases between the two ends. The CDR3 runs to 13 residues. CDR1 SGHTA and CDR2 FQGNSA come from the germline V gene. The CDR3 DNA reads TGTGCCAGCAGCTTAGCCGCGACCGGGGAGCTGTTTTTT. As protein: CASSLAATGELFF. Supplemented by reference TRBV7-2 and TRBJ2-2, the full variable domain reads GAGVSQSPSNKVTEKGKDVELRCDPISGHTALYWYRQSLGQGLEFLIYFQGNSAPDKSGLPSDRFSAERTGGSVSTLTIQRTQQEDSAVYLCASSLAATGELFFGEGSRLTVL.

With regard to this clone: The germline gene is not matched at one end of the junction; a read error may be the cause. The chain has TRBV23-1 and TRBJ2-2; tentatively, D is TRBD2 (5 bases). TRBV23-1 counts as an open reading frame of uncertain function. The CDR3 totals 14 residues. The chain's CDR3 is CASSQSLKHRGAVF. The CDR3 DNA sequence: TGCGCCAGCAGTCAATCGTTGAAACACCGGGGAGCTGTTTTT.

This clone appeared a single time. V gene TRBV10-1 combines with J gene TRBJ2-3; 9 bases are a match to TRBD1. The V and J ends lost 2 bases and 4 bases, in that order; junction bases with no gene match: 13. CDR1 and CDR2 from the germline V gene are WNHNN and SYGVQD (reference sequence). The CDR3 covers 18 residues. CDR3 DNA: TGCGCCAGCAGTGAGCCGACAGGACAGGGGATTGGCCCAGATACGCAGTATTTT. Protein sequence: CASSEPTGQGIGPDTQYF.

The V gene is TRBV5-8, the J gene TRBJ1-4; D is unresolved. V dropped 1 base and J dropped 5 bases, with 9 bases sitting between them. The CDR3 consists of 14 residues. CDR1 is SGHTS and CDR2 is YDEGEE in the germline V gene. The CDR3 is CASSLSVGNEKLFF. As DNA, the CDR3 is TGTGCCAGCAGCTTGTCCGTCGGGAATGAAAAACTGTTTTTT.

In nucleotides, the CDR3 is TGTGCCAGCAACCAGGACAGGGGGCGGGAGACCCAGTACTTC. This sequence encodes CASNQDRGRETQYF. The chain has TRBV6-5 and TRBJ2-5; TRBD1 matches at 11 bases. Germline lookup yields CDR1 MNHEY and CDR2 SVGAGI. V lost 7 bases, J lost 5 bases, and 6 bases stayed unmatched. The CDR3 is made up of 14 amino acids.

The gene calls are TRBV7-3 and TRBJ1-1, with D uncertain. The germline V and J ends were trimmed by 5 bases and 0 bases, with 7 bases remaining between them. Germline CDR1 reads SGHTA; CDR2 reads FQGTGA. There are 13 residues in the CDR3. The CDR3 protein is CASSRTVNTEAFF. CDR3 sequence (DNA): TGTGCCAGCAGCCGAACAGTGAACACTGAAGCTTTCTTT.

The table lists this clone with a count of one. This chain connects TRBV7-9 to TRBJ2-7; 9 bases map to TRBD2. Trimming took 1 base from V and 8 from J; bases not matched to a gene: 9. Germline CDR1 SEHNR, CDR2 FQNEAQ (reference sequence). CDR3 size: 15 residues. The CDR3 region is CASSLVRGGASQQYF. CDR3 nucleotides: TGTGCCAGCAGCTTAGTGCGCGGGGGGGCTTCACAGCAGTACTTC.

The rearrangement uses TRBV30 and TRBJ2-3, with D possibly matching TRBD1 (5 bases). With 0 bases removed from V and 0 bases from J, the gap between germline ends came to 13 bases. Germline V gene data show CDR1 as GTSNPN and CDR2 as SVGIG (reference sequence). This CDR3 is 16 amino acids long. In DNA, the CDR3 is TGTGCCTGGAGTGTAGGGGCTAGTCTAAGCACAGATACGCAGTATTTT. This sequence encodes CAWSVGASLSTDTQYF.

The chain uses TRBV2 and TRBJ2-3; TRBD1 aligns across 9 bases. Germline-derived CDR1 and CDR2 are SNHLY and FYNNEI. The V and J ends lost 5 bases and 5 bases, in that order; junction bases with no gene match: 5. CDR3 length: 14 amino acids. CDR3 coding DNA: TGTGCCAGCAGTAGGGGACAGGGAGGAGATACGCAGTATTTT. The encoded protein is CASSRGQGGDTQYF.

CDR3 amino acids: CATTGSTTNEKLFF. The CDR3 DNA follows: TGTGCCACCACAGGGTCGACAACTAATGAAAAACTGTTTTTT. This rearrangement joins TRBV18 to TRBJ1-4; a possible D gene is TRBD1 (6 bases). The CDR3 totals 14 residues. The V end was cut by 10 bases, the J end by 0 bases, with 12 bases between. Per the germline V gene, CDR1 is KGHSH and CDR2 is LQKENI.

This chain links TRBV28 with TRBJ1-2, with D uncertain. The CDR3 has 13 amino acids. Germline V lookup: CDR1 MDHEN, CDR2 SYDVKM. V lost 2 bases and J lost 6, with 10 bases in between. CDR3 residues: CASSLPPGNGYTF. For the CDR3, the DNA is TGTGCCAGCAGTTTACCCCCGGGGAATGGCTACACCTTC.